The rows below give T cell receptor beta chains drawn from one sample of a study of T cells after yellow fever vaccination. TCRdb re-derived calls from the 5' RACE reads in MiXCR, one entry per CDR3 protein. This table holds some 250,000 distinct CDR3 sequences, around 7% found once. The specimen comprised CD4+ T cells sorted from PBMCs, sampled 15 days after the yellow fever booster vaccination. These receptors were obtained from a young man who received the YFV17D yellow fever vaccine. Both conserved end residues are part of each CDR3. A D gene is named only where the DNA matches it firmly. Expanded clones get a size class; other rows say once, few or many, or leave the size out.

clone_size d_call j_call v_call cdr3_aa cdr3_nt
few TRBD1 TRBJ2-1 TRBV7-9 CASSFLTGVLDEQFF TGTGCCAGCAGCTTCCTCACAGGGGTACTCGATGAGCAGTTCTTC
NA TRBD1 TRBJ2-1 TRBV12-3/TRBV12-4 CASSPRGPGNEQFF TGTGCCAGCAGCCCTAGGGGGCCGGGCAATGAGCAGTTCTTC
NA TRBD2 TRBJ2-3 TRBV5-5 CASSGGLAGSADTQYF TGTGCCAGCAGCGGGGGACTAGCGGGTTCGGCGGATACGCAGTATTTT
NA TRBD1 TRBJ2-7 TRBV7-9 CASRRDRGRGAQYF TGTGCCAGCAGGAGGGACAGGGGGCGCGGAGCGCAGTACTTC
few NA TRBJ2-3 TRBV20-1 CSVRFFSTDTQYF TGCAGTGTACGCTTCTTTTCCACAGATACGCAGTATTTT
few NA TRBJ2-1 TRBV28 CASRRVNYNEQFF TGTGCCAGCAGGCGGGTAAACTACAATGAGCAGTTCTTC
few TRBD2 TRBJ2-3 TRBV20-1 CSATGLAGGQDTQYF TGCAGTGCTACTGGACTAGCGGGAGGACAGGATACGCAGTATTTT
many TRBD1 TRBJ1-2 TRBV2 CASTPGQNYGYTF TGTGCCAGCACCCCGGGACAGAACTATGGCTACACCTTC
NA NA TRBJ1-5 TRBV12-3/TRBV12-4 CASSSMGVSNQPQHF TGTGCCAGCAGTTCCATGGGGGTTAGCAATCAGCCCCAGCATTTT
many TRBD1 TRBJ2-7 TRBV20-1 CSAHRDRGYEQYF TGCAGTGCTCACCGGGACAGGGGCTACGAGCAGTACTTC
NA TRBD1 TRBJ2-7 TRBV29-1 CSGSRGTGGGEQYF TGCAGCGGGTCGAGGGGGACAGGGGGAGGCGAGCAGTACTTC
NA TRBD1 TRBJ2-7 TRBV7-2 CASSLGTGSFNEQYF TGTGCCAGCAGCTTAGGGACAGGGTCATTCAACGAGCAGTACTTC
many NA TRBJ2-7 TRBV29-1 CSVRTDSYEQYF TGCAGCGTACGGACGGACTCCTACGAGCAGTACTTC